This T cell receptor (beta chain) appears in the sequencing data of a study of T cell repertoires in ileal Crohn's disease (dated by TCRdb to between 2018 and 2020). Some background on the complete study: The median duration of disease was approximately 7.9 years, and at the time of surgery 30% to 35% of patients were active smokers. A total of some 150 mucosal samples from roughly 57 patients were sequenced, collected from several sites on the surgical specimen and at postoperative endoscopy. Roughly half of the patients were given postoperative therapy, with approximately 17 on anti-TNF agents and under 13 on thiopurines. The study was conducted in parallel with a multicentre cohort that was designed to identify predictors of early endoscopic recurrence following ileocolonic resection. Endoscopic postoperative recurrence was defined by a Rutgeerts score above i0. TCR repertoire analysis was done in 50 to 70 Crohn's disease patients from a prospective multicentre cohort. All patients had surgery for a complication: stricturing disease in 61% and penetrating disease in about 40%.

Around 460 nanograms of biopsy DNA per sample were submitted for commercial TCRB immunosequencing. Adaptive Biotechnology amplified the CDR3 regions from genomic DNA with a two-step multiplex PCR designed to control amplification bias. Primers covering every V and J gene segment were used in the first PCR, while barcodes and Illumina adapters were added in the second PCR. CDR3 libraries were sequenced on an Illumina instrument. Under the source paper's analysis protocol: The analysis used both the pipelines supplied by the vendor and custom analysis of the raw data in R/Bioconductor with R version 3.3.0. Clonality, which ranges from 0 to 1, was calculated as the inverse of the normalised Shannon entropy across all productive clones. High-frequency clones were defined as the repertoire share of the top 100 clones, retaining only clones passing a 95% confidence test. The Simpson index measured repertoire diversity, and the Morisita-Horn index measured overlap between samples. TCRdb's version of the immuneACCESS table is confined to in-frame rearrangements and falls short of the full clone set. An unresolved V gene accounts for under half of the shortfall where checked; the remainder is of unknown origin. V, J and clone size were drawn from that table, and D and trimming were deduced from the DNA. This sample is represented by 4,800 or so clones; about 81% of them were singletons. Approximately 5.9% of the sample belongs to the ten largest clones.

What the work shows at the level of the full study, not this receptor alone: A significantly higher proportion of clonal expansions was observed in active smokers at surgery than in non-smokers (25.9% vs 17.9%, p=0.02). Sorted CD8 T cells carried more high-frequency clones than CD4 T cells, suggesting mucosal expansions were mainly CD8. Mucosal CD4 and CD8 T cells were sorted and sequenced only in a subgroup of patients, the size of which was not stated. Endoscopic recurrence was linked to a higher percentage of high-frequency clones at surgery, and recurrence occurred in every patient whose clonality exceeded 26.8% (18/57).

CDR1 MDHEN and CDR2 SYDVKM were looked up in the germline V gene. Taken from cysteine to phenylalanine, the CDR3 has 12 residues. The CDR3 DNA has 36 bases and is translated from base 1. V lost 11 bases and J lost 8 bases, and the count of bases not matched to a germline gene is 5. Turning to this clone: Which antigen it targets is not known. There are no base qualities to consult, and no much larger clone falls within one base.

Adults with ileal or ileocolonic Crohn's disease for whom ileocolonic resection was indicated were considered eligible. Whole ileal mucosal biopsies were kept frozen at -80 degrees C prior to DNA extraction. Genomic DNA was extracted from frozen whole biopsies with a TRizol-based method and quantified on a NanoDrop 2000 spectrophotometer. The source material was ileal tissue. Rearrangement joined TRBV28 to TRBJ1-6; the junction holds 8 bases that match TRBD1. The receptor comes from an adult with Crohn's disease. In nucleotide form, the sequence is TGTGCCTGTCGGGACAGGCATTCACCCCTCCACTTT. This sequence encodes CACRDRHSPLHF.